This TCR beta chain was observed in a study of cytomegalovirus exposure and HLA in healthy donors. Both 60 Vbeta primers and 13 Jbeta primers went into the PCR. TCRdb's copy holds only in-frame clones and misses some; the assay was immunoSEQ multiplex PCR. The data contain about 180,000 clones, roughly 79% of them singletons. Trimming stripped 7 bases from V and 5 bases from J, with 19 bases between. The CDR3 covers 14 residues. Germline CDR1 reads GTSNPN; CDR2 reads SVGIG (reference sequence). The sample was PBMCs. This clonotype was sampled from a man aged 25 to 40 in good health and CMV-seronegative. The V and J genes are TRBV30 and TRBJ2-3, with D possibly being TRBD2 (6 bases). DNA for the CDR3: TGTGCCTCGGGGGTTGGGGTTTCGGAAGATACGCAGTATTTT. This gives the protein CASGVGVSEDTQYF.